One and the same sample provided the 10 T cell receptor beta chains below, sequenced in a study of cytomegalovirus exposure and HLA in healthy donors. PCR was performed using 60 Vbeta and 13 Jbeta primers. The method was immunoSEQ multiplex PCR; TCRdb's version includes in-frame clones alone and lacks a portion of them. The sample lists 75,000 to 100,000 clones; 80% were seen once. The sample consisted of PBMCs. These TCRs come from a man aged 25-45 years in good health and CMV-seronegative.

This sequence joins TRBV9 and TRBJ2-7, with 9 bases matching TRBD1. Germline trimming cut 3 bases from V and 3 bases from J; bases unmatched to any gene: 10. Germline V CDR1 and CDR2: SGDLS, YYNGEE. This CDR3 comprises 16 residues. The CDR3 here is CASSAPKGTGIYEQYF. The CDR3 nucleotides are TGTGCCAGCAGCGCCCCGAAGGGGACAGGGATCTACGAGCAGTACTTC.

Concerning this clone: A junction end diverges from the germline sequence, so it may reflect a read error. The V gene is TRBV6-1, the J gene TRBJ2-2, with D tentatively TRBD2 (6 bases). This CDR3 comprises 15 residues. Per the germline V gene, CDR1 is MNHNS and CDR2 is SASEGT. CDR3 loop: CASRGWTPNTGGLFF. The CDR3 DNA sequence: TGTGCCAGCCGGGGGTGGACACCCAACACCGGGGGGCTGTTTTTT.

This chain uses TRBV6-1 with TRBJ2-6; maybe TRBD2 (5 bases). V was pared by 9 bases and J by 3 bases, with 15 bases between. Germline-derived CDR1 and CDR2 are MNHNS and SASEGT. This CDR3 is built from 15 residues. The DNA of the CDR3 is TGTGCCAGTTCCGGGGTGGTTGGTGGGGCCAACGTCCTGACTTTC. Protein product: CASSGVVGGANVLTF.

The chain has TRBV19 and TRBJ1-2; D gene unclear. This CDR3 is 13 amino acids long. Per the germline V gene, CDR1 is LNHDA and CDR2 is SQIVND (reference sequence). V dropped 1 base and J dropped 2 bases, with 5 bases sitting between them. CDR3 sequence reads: CASSIALNYGYTF. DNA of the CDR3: TGTGCCAGTAGTATAGCTCTCAACTATGGCTACACCTTC.

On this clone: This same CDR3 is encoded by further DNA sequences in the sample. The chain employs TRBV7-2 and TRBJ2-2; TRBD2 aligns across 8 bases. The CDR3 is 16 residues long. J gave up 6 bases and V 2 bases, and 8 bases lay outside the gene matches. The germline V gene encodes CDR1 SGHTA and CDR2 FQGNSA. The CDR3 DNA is TGTGCCAGCAGCTTAAGGTCGGGAGGGGTAGCCGGGGAGCTGTTTTTT. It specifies CASSLRSGGVAGELFF.

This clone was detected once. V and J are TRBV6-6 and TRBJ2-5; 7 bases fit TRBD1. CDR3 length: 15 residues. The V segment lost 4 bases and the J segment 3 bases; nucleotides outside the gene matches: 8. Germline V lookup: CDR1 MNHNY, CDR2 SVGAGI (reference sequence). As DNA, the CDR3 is TGTGCCAGCAGTTCAAGTTTGGGACAGAAAGAGACCCAGTACTTC. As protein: CASSSSLGQKETQYF.

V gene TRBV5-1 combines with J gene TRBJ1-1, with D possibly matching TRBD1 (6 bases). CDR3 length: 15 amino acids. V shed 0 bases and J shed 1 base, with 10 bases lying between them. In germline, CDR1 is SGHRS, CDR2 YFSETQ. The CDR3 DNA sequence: TGCGCCAGCAGCTTGGAGGACAGCTGGAACACTGAAGCTTTCTTT. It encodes CASSLEDSWNTEAFF.

The CDR3 loop reads CASSAGQRETQYF. In DNA, the CDR3 is TGTGCCAGTAGTGCGGGGCAACGGGAGACCCAGTACTTC. This chain uses TRBV19 with TRBJ2-5, with TRBD2 as a possible D gene (6 bases). Germline CDR1 and CDR2: LNHDA and SQIVND (reference sequence). The CDR3 runs 13 residues. V lost 5 bases, J lost 5 bases, and 12 bases lay in between.

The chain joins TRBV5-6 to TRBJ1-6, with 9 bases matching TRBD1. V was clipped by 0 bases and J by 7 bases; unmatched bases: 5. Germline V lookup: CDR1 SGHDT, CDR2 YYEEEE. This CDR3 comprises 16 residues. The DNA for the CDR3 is TGTGCCAGCAGCTTGGACTCCGGGACAGGGAATTCACCCCTCCACTTT. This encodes CASSLDSGTGNSPLHF.

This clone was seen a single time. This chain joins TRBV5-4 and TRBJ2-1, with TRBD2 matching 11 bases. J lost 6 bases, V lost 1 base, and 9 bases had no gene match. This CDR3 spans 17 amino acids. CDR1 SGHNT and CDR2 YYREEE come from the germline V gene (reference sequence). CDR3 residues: CASSLPPPGLAGNEQFF. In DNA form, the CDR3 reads TGTGCCAGCAGCTTGCCTCCTCCTGGACTAGCGGGCAATGAGCAGTTCTTC.